Listed here are 19 T cell receptor beta chains from one sample, sequenced in a study of identical twins. MiXCR, applied by TCRdb to the 5' RACE reads, yields one record per CDR3 protein. The profile shows around 230,000 distinct CDR3 sequences, roughly 9.4% of them singletons. The specimen was memory (CD45RO+) T cells sorted from blood. These receptor sequences come from a woman aged 18 to 35 in good health.

This clonotype was detected a few times. This chain links TRBV5-6 with TRBJ2-3; D is uncertain. Per the germline V gene, CDR1 is SGHDT and CDR2 is YYEEEE. This CDR3 spans 14 amino acids. The V gene lost 4 bases and the J gene lost 2 bases, with 11 bases spanning the gap. In DNA, the CDR3 is TGTGCCAGCAGCCCGGTGGGAATCACAGATACGCAGTATTTT. Amino acids: CASSPVGITDTQYF.

The chain combines TRBV2 with TRBJ1-4; D gene uncertain. V dropped 5 bases and J dropped 4 bases, with 17 bases sitting between them. CDR1 and CDR2 (germline): SNHLY, FYNNEI. The CDR3 has 16 amino acids. The CDR3 spells CASSSGTLGHNEKLFF. The CDR3 DNA sequence: TGTGCCAGCAGTTCAGGAACGCTGGGTCATAATGAAAAACTGTTTTTT. Complete variable domain (other parts from reference TRBV2 and TRBJ1-4): EPEVTQTPSHQVTQMGQEVILRCVPISNHLYFYWYRQILGQKVEFLVSFYNNEISEKSEIFDDQFSVERPDGSNFTLKIRSTKLEDSAMYFCASSSGTLGHNEKLFFGSGTQLSVL.

This clonotype was observed a handful of times. The chain employs TRBV7-2 and TRBJ1-5, with D tentatively TRBD1 (5 bases). The CDR3 spans 14 residues. The germline V gene has CDR1 SGHTA and CDR2 FQGNSA. Deletions cut 3 bases from V and 5 bases from J, with 11 bases between. The CDR3 loop is CASSLGTDYQPQHF. As DNA, the CDR3 is TGTGCCAGCAGCTTGGGGACGGACTATCAGCCCCAGCATTTT.

This clonotype has at least ten counts. CDR3 amino acids: CASSRNPGGVEKLFF. The CDR3 region has the DNA TGCGCCAGCAGCCGAAACCCAGGGGGCGTTGAAAAACTGTTTTTT. The rearrangement uses TRBV5-1 and TRBJ1-4; TRBD1 aligns across 8 bases. V lost 4 bases, J lost 7 bases, and 9 bases stayed unmatched. This CDR3 region has 15 residues. Per germline, CDR1 SGHRS and CDR2 YFSETQ.

The J gene is TRBJ1-5, the V gene TRBV7-8; D might be TRBD1 (5 bases). The CDR3 totals 17 residues. Deletions cut 0 bases from V and 9 bases from J, with 21 bases between. Germline lookup yields CDR1 SGHVS and CDR2 FQNEAQ. CDR3 protein: CASSLAHRGAEEGPQHF. The CDR3 DNA sequence: TGTGCCAGCAGCTTAGCGCACCGAGGGGCCGAGGAGGGGCCCCAGCATTTT. The entire variable domain, with the rest obtained from reference TRBV7-8 and TRBJ1-5, is as follows: GAGVSQSPRYKVAKRGQDVALRCDPISGHVSLFWYQQALGQGPEFLTYFQNEAQLDKSGLPSDRFFAERPEGSVSTLKIQRTQQEDSAVYLCASSLAHRGAEEGPQHFGDGTRLSIL.

The J gene is TRBJ2-1, the V gene TRBV5-6; weak D call: TRBD2 (5 bases). V lost 0 bases to trimming and J lost 5 bases, with 12 bases between them. In germline, CDR1 is SGHDT, CDR2 YYEEEE. This CDR3 region has 15 residues. The CDR3 reads CASSLVRTPDNEQFF. As DNA, the CDR3 is TGTGCCAGCAGCTTGGTTAGGACTCCTGACAATGAGCAGTTCTTC.

The chain recombines TRBV12-3 or TRBV12-4 with TRBJ2-7; possibly TRBD1 or TRBD2 for D (5 bases each). The V end lost 6 bases, the J end lost 2 bases, and 14 bases lay between the germline ends. This CDR3 spans 14 amino acids. The CDR3 loop reads CASRERGNPYEQYF. In DNA, the CDR3 is TGTGCCAGCAGAGAGAGGGGAAATCCCTACGAGCAGTACTTC.

The rearrangement joins TRBV27 to TRBJ2-7, with D possibly matching TRBD2 (6 bases). Germline loops: CDR1 MNHEY, CDR2 SMNVEV (reference sequence). V was cut by 0 bases and J by 3 bases, with 9 bases left in between. The CDR3 totals 14 residues. CDR3 region: CASSLSGTHYEQYF. The CDR3 DNA reads TGTGCCAGCAGTTTATCGGGGACTCACTACGAGCAGTACTTC.

This clonotype was seen at least ten times. The rearrangement joins TRBV12-3 or TRBV12-4 to TRBJ1-5, with D perhaps TRBD1 (5 bases). The V end was cut by 6 bases, the J end by 6 bases, with 15 bases between. There are 14 residues in the CDR3. CDR3 nucleotide sequence: TGTGCCAGCAGCCTGACAGCATCCCCTCAGCCCCAGCATTTT. This sequence encodes CASSLTASPQPQHF.

This clonotype was counted between two and nine times. The chain joins TRBV9 to TRBJ2-2, with TRBD2 matching 11 bases. Germline values: CDR1 SGDLS, CDR2 YYNGEE. With 0 bases clipped from V and 7 bases from J, the junction kept 5 bases outside the gene matches. This CDR3 has 16 residues. This chain's CDR3 is CASSVASGGMLGELFF. Here the CDR3 DNA reads TGTGCCAGCAGCGTAGCTAGCGGGGGGATGCTCGGGGAGCTGTTTTTT.

The chain combines TRBV30 with TRBJ1-1, with D uncertain. This CDR3 comprises 12 residues. Germline V gene sequence: CDR1 GTSNPN, CDR2 SVGIG (reference sequence). The V and J ends lost 1 base and 7 bases respectively, with 10 bases between them. CDR3 in amino acids: CAWSELRHEAFF. Here the CDR3 DNA reads TGTGCCTGGAGTGAGTTAAGGCATGAAGCTTTCTTT.

The table lists this clonotype with a few counts. DNA for the CDR3: TGTGCCAGCAGCTCGGTTCGGGAGGCCGGTTTGGGGCAGTATTTT. Protein: CASSSVREAGLGQYF. The rearrangement links TRBV11-2 to TRBJ2-3; TRBD2 matches 7 bases. CDR3 length equals 15 residues. With V trimmed by 4 bases and J by 11 bases, 15 bases remained unmatched. Germline V lookup: CDR1 SGHAT, CDR2 FQNNGV.

The gene calls are TRBV5-6 and TRBJ2-1; 7 bases fit TRBD1. Germline V gives CDR1 SGHDT, CDR2 YYEEEE. The CDR3 spans 14 residues. Germline trimming cut 4 bases from V and 3 bases from J; bases unmatched to any gene: 4. The DNA for the CDR3 is TGTGCCAGCAGCCTGGGACAGTACTACAATGAGCAGTTCTTC. Protein sequence: CASSLGQYYNEQFF.

The CDR3 bases are TGTGCCAGCATCGACGGGAGAGCCGGGGAGCTGTTTTTT. Its protein product is CASIDGRAGELFF. The chain joins TRBV12-3 or TRBV12-4 to TRBJ2-2, with TRBD2 as a possible D gene (6 bases). Trimming pared 7 bases from V and 6 bases from J, leaving 12 bases between. The CDR3 is 13 amino acids.

This clonotype was observed many times. The genes are TRBV29-1 and TRBJ2-1; D is ambiguous. V gave up 5 bases and J gave up 5 bases, with 7 bases separating them. CDR1 is SQVTM and CDR2 is ANQGSEA in the germline V gene. This CDR3 contains 11 residues. DNA for the CDR3: TGCAGCGTTAGGATCAACAATGAGCAGTTCTTC. Translation: CSVRINNEQFF.

The V call is TRBV18, the J call TRBJ2-6; 9 positions match TRBD1. CDR1 and CDR2 (germline): KGHSH, LQKENI. The CDR3 runs to 16 residues. With V trimmed by 4 bases and J by 4 bases, 5 bases remained unmatched. As DNA, the CDR3 is TGTGCCAGCTCACAGAACAGGGGGCGCGGGGCCAACGTCCTGACTTTC. Protein sequence: CASSQNRGRGANVLTF. The variable domain in full, completed from reference TRBV18 and TRBJ2-6, reads NAGVMQNPRHLVRRRGQEARLRCSPMKGHSHVYWYRQLPEEGLKFMVYLQKENIIDESGMPKERFSAEFPKEGPSILRIQQVVRGDSAAYFCASSQNRGRGANVLTFGAGSRLTVL.

This clonotype has more than one count but fewer than ten. An end of the junction does not agree with germline; a read error may underlie this. The V and J genes are TRBV6-1 and TRBJ2-2, with D hard to call. The CDR3 is 16 amino acids. Germline V gene lookup returns CDR1 MNHNS and CDR2 SASEGT. The CDR3 DNA follows: TGTGCCAGCACTGAAGCGACTGGAACAAACACCGGGGAGCTGTTTTTT. As protein: CASTEATGTNTGELFF.

A remark on this clonotype: A much bigger clone sits one base away, suggesting this may be a read error. This chain links TRBV6-2 or TRBV6-3 with TRBJ2-1; maybe TRBD2 (6 bases). This CDR3 is 13 amino acids long. The V and J ends lost 6 bases and 7 bases respectively, with 13 bases between them. Germline V gene lookup returns CDR1 MNHEY and CDR2 SVGEGT. The chain's CDR3 is CASREISGNEQFF. DNA of the CDR3: TGTGCCAGCAGGGAAATTAGCGGAAATGAGCAGTTCTTC.

This clonotype was picked up a small number of times. The chain recombines TRBV18 with TRBJ1-2; no clear D. This CDR3 is built from 14 residues. Germline CDR1 reads KGHSH; CDR2 reads LQKENI. Trimming cost V 0 bases and J 8 bases, with 13 bases left between them. The CDR3 spells CASSPPVVMGGYTF. The CDR3, as DNA: TGTGCCAGCTCACCACCGGTGGTCATGGGCGGCTACACCTTC.